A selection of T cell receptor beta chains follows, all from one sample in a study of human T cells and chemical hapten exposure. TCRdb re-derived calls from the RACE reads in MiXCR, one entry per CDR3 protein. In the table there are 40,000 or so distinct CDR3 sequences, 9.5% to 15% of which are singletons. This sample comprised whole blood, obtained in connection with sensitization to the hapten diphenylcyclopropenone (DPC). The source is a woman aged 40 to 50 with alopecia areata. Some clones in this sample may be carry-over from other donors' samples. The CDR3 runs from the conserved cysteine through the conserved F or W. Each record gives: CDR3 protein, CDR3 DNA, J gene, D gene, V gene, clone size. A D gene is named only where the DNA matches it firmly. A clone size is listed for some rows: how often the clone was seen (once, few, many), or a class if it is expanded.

CASRLTASPLHF | TGTGCCAGCAGACTGACAGCGTCACCCCTCCACTTT | TRBJ1-6 | NA | TRBV27 | few
CASRQQGDTEAFF | TGTGCCAGCAGACAACAGGGGGACACTGAAGCTTTCTTT | TRBJ1-1 | TRBD1 | TRBV11-2 | few
CASCRGRSYEQYF | TGTGCCAGCTGCAGGGGTCGCTCCTACGAGCAGTACTTC | TRBJ2-7 | NA | TRBV27 | few
CARQVSNQPQHF | TGTGCCAGACAGGTGAGCAATCAGCCCCAGCATTTT | TRBJ1-5 | NA | TRBV28 | few
CASSRDRGNEKLFF | TGTGCCAGCAGCCGGGACAGGGGTAATGAAAAACTGTTTTTT | TRBJ1-4 | TRBD1 | TRBV12-3/TRBV12-4 | NA
CASSYGQGLAEAFF | TGTGCCAGCAGTTACGGACAGGGTTTGGCTGAAGCTTTCTTT | TRBJ1-1 | TRBD1 | TRBV27 | many
CASSVDGYTEAFF | TGTGCCAGCAGTGTGGACGGCTACACTGAAGCTTTCTTT | TRBJ1-1 | NA | TRBV2 | few
CASSRTEYNSPLHF | TGTGCCAGCAGTAGGACCGAATATAATTCACCCCTCCACTTT | TRBJ1-6 | NA | TRBV6-5 | NA
CASSHPPGQGTHTGELFF | TGTGCCAGCAGCCACCCTCCGGGACAGGGGACCCACACCGGGGAGCTGTTTTTT | TRBJ2-2 | TRBD1 | TRBV7-9 | many
CASSQSDNSNQPQHF | TGTGCCAGCAGCCAATCAGACAATAGCAATCAGCCCCAGCATTTT | TRBJ1-5 | NA | TRBV4-2 | many
CSAQDRHSPLHF | TGCAGTGCCCAGGACAGGCACTCACCCCTCCACTTT | TRBJ1-6 | TRBD1 | TRBV20-1 | few
CASSEGLGLTDTQYF | TGTGCCAGCAGCGAGGGGCTGGGGCTCACAGATACGCAGTATTTT | TRBJ2-3 | NA | TRBV7-9 | NA
CASSDGTDTQYF | TGCGCCAGCAGTGATGGGACAGATACGCAGTATTTT | TRBJ2-3 | NA | TRBV10-1 | few
CASSLGQGDEQYF | TGTGCCAGCAGTTTAGGACAGGGTGACGAGCAGTACTTC | TRBJ2-7 | TRBD1 | TRBV12-3/TRBV12-4 | NA
CASSSRTSAETQYF | TGTGCCAGCAGCTCACGGACTAGCGCGGAGACCCAGTACTTC | TRBJ2-5 | TRBD2 | TRBV9 | few
CASSLARGTGNFYEQYF | TGTGCCAGCAGCTTGGCCCGCGGGACAGGGAATTTCTACGAGCAGTACTTC | TRBJ2-7 | TRBD1 | TRBV5-4 | NA
CASSFPPNKDGYTF | TGTGCCAGCAGCTTTCCCCCAAATAAGGATGGCTACACCTTC | TRBJ1-2 | NA | TRBV11-2 | few
CASSLSAQNYGYTF | TGTGCCAGCAGTTTAAGTGCACAGAACTATGGCTACACCTTC | TRBJ1-2 | NA | TRBV28 | few
CASSPEGNYGYTF | TGCGCCAGCAGCCCGGAGGGAAACTATGGCTACACCTTC | TRBJ1-2 | NA | TRBV5-1 | many
CASAGYNEQFF | TGTGCCAGCGCGGGGTACAATGAGCAGTTCTTC | TRBJ2-1 | NA | TRBV28 | many
CASSRGTSGGADTQYF | TGTGCCAGCAGCCGCGGGACTAGCGGGGGGGCAGATACGCAGTATTTT | TRBJ2-3 | TRBD2 | TRBV3-1 | few
CASSQVSAGNTIYF | TGCGCCAGCAGCCAAGTTTCAGCTGGAAACACCATATATTTT | TRBJ1-3 | NA | TRBV4-1 | NA
CSATRTANTEAFF | TGCAGTGCTACCCGGACGGCCAACACTGAAGCTTTCTTT | TRBJ1-1 | NA | TRBV20-1 | few
CASSQSGGAANTQYF | TGTGCCAGCAGCCAGAGCGGGGGGGCTGCTAATACGCAGTATTTT | TRBJ2-3 | TRBD2 | TRBV3-1 | many
CASSSSGGKQPQHF | TGTGCCAGCAGCTCCTCAGGGGGCAAACAGCCCCAGCATTTT | TRBJ1-5 | TRBD1 | TRBV12-3/TRBV12-4 | many
CASSVNPGGDTGELFF | TGTGCCAGCAGCGTAAATCCGGGAGGGGACACCGGGGAGCTGTTTTTT | TRBJ2-2 | TRBD2 | TRBV9 | NA
CASSPLAGVLNEQFF | TGTGCCAGCAGCCCCCTAGCGGGAGTATTGAATGAGCAGTTCTTC | TRBJ2-1 | TRBD2 | TRBV12-3/TRBV12-4 | few
CAISRGLAGKSLEQFF | TGTGCCATCAGTAGAGGACTAGCGGGAAAATCTCTCGAGCAGTTCTTC | TRBJ2-1 | TRBD2 | TRBV10-3 | NA
CAIAGTMNTEAFF | TGTGCCATCGCCGGAACTATGAACACTGAAGCTTTCTTT | TRBJ1-1 | NA | TRBV10-3 | NA
CASSTEQFEAFF | TGTGCCAGCAGTACCGAACAGTTTGAAGCTTTCTTT | TRBJ1-1 | NA | TRBV28 | many
CAWSAVTGNTIYF | TGTGCCTGGAGTGCGGTGACTGGAAACACCATATATTTT | TRBJ1-3 | NA | TRBV30 | many
CASGRQGNEAFF | TGTGCCAGCGGACGACAGGGAAATGAAGCTTTCTTT | TRBJ1-1 | TRBD1 | TRBV11-3 | few
CASTLGLAGVNEQFF | TGTGCCAGCACCCTCGGTCTAGCGGGAGTGAATGAGCAGTTCTTC | TRBJ2-1 | TRBD2 | TRBV28 | many
CASSLQGGSFAYEQYF | TGCGCCAGCAGCTTGCAGGGGGGAAGTTTCGCCTACGAGCAGTACTTC | TRBJ2-7 | NA | TRBV5-1 | many
CASSFSTGGYYEQYF | TGTGCCAGCAGCTTCAGCACGGGGGGCTACTACGAGCAGTACTTC | TRBJ2-7 | NA | TRBV28 | few
CASKVQGAEETQYF | TGTGCCAGCAAGGTCCAGGGGGCGGAAGAGACCCAGTACTTC | TRBJ2-5 | TRBD1 | TRBV2 | many
CATSSTGADYGYTF | TGTGCCACCAGCAGTACAGGGGCAGACTATGGCTACACCTTC | TRBJ1-2 | TRBD1 | TRBV15 | NA
CASSESTSAYNEQFF | TGCGCCAGCAGTGAGAGCACCTCCGCCTACAATGAGCAGTTCTTC | TRBJ2-1 | NA | TRBV10-1 | NA
CSPRLSSGAYNEQFF | TGCAGCCCCCGCCTGAGTAGCGGGGCCTACAATGAGCAGTTCTTC | TRBJ2-1 | TRBD2 | TRBV29-1 | NA
CAWSGVPFSYNEQFF | TGTGCCTGGAGTGGAGTCCCCTTTTCCTACAATGAGCAGTTCTTC | TRBJ2-1 | NA | TRBV30 | NA
CASSQDESPGGKYF | TGCGCCAGCAGCCAAGATGAGTCTCCAGGCGGGAAGTACTTC | TRBJ2-7 | NA | TRBV4-3 | few
CSVGGGSPGSEQYF | TGCAGCGTTGGGGGGGGCTCCCCAGGAAGCGAGCAGTACTTC | TRBJ2-7 | NA | TRBV29-1 | NA
CASSAGTNGANVLTF | TGTGCCAGCAGTGCAGGGACGAATGGGGCCAACGTCCTGACTTTC | TRBJ2-6 | NA | TRBV27 | few
CASSELGAQFF | TGTGCCAGCAGTGAACTAGGTGCGCAGTTCTTC | TRBJ2-1 | NA | TRBV6-1 | NA
CATLANTEAFF | TGCGCCACCTTGGCGAACACTGAAGCTTTCTTT | TRBJ1-1 | NA | TRBV5-1 | many
CASSYQGRGIQYF | TGTGCCAGCAGTTACCAGGGGCGCGGCATTCAGTACTTC | TRBJ2-4 | NA | TRBV6-2/TRBV6-3 | NA
CSVGQHNQPQHF | TGCAGCGTTGGCCAGCACAATCAGCCCCAGCATTTT | TRBJ1-5 | NA | TRBV29-1 | many
CATSSIRVNTEAFF | TGTGCCACCAGCAGTATCAGGGTAAACACTGAAGCTTTCTTT | TRBJ1-1 | NA | TRBV15 | many
CATHLPGVISYEQYF | TGTGCCACCCACTTACCTGGAGTGATCTCCTACGAGCAGTACTTC | TRBJ2-7 | NA | TRBV28 | many
CASSPPGREQFF | TGTGCCAGCTCACCGCCGGGACGGGAGCAGTTCTTC | TRBJ2-1 | NA | TRBV18 | many
CASRGGNSDTQYF | TGTGCCAGTAGGGGGGGGAACTCAGATACGCAGTATTTT | TRBJ2-3 | TRBD2 | TRBV19 | few
CASSLDGGPYEQYF | TGTGCCAGCAGTTTGGACGGGGGACCCTACGAGCAGTACTTC | TRBJ2-7 | NA | TRBV12-3/TRBV12-4 | many
CATSREAGTYNEQFF | TGTGCCACCAGCAGAGAAGCTGGTACCTACAATGAGCAGTTCTTC | TRBJ2-1 | NA | TRBV15 | NA
CASSLRGGGTDTQYF | TGTGCCAGCAGTTTAAGGGGCGGGGGCACAGATACGCAGTATTTT | TRBJ2-3 | NA | TRBV28 | few
CASSPGAIALETQYF | TGTGCCAGCAGCCCCGGGGCCATTGCATTGGAGACCCAGTACTTC | TRBJ2-5 | NA | TRBV11-2 | many
CASSEGQGSYGYTF | TGTGCCAGCAGCGAAGGACAGGGGAGCTATGGCTACACCTTC | TRBJ1-2 | TRBD1 | TRBV11-3 | NA
CASSLISSGGTSYNEQFF | TGTGCCAGCAGTTTAATTTCTAGCGGGGGGACCTCCTACAATGAGCAGTTCTTC | TRBJ2-1 | TRBD2 | TRBV28 | many
CAIDVGPGELFF | TGTGCTATCGATGTTGGCCCCGGGGAGCTGTTTTTT | TRBJ2-2 | NA | TRBV24-1 | NA
CASSVVGQGTDTQYF | TGTGCCAGCAGCGTAGTTGGCCAGGGCACAGATACGCAGTATTTT | TRBJ2-3 | NA | TRBV9 | many
CASSLGTSPYNEQFF | TGTGCCAGCAGCTTAGGCACCTCCCCTTACAATGAGCAGTTCTTC | TRBJ2-1 | NA | TRBV7-7 | few